The rows below give T cell receptor beta chains drawn from one sample of a study of CD8 T cells in Susac syndrome. TCRdb recomputed calls from the immunoSEQ multiplex PCR reads with MiXCR, one row per CDR3 protein. The table has around 230,000 distinct CDR3 sequences, nearly 97% seen once. The sequencing sample was made of CD4+ T cells from PBMCs. The receptor set was obtained from a human donor with multiple sclerosis. CDR3s include the opening cysteine and the closing phenylalanine or tryptophan. Each record gives: V gene, clone size, J gene, D gene, CDR3 protein, CDR3 DNA. A D gene is named only where the DNA matches it firmly. Some rows mark clone size as missing; the rest say once, few, many or name a class of expanded clone.

V gene: TRBV3-1
clone size: .
J gene: TRBJ2-3
D gene: TRBD2
CDR3 protein: CASSQDPSGGSGDTQYF
CDR3 DNA: TGTGCCAGCAGCCAGGACCCCTCGGGAGGTTCGGGGGATACGCAGTATTTT

V gene: TRBV7-9
clone size: once
J gene: TRBJ2-5
D gene: TRBD1
CDR3 protein: CASSLRTGQRETQYF
CDR3 DNA: TGTGCCAGCAGCTTGAGGACAGGGCAGCGGGAGACCCAGTACTTC

V gene: TRBV28
clone size: .
J gene: TRBJ2-3
D gene: .
CDR3 protein: CASSLAIPDTQYF
CDR3 DNA: TGTGCCAGCAGTCTGGCCATACCCGATACGCAGTATTTT

V gene: TRBV3-1
clone size: .
J gene: TRBJ2-6
D gene: .
CDR3 protein: CASSHSFGGPGANVLTF
CDR3 DNA: TGTGCCAGCAGCCACTCGTTCGGGGGCCCTGGGGCCAACGTCCTGACTTTC

V gene: TRBV6-2/TRBV6-3
clone size: .
J gene: TRBJ2-3
D gene: TRBD2
CDR3 protein: CASRPGTSGGAPVMDTQYF
CDR3 DNA: TGTGCCAGCAGACCAGGGACTAGCGGGGGGGCACCGGTTATGGATACGCAGTATTTT

V gene: TRBV3-1
clone size: .
J gene: TRBJ1-2
D gene: .
CDR3 protein: CASSQGIYGGYTF
CDR3 DNA: TGTGCCAGCAGCCAAGGAATTTATGGGGGCTACACCTTC

V gene: TRBV19
clone size: .
J gene: TRBJ2-7
D gene: .
CDR3 protein: CASRHQGTSYEQYF
CDR3 DNA: TGTGCCAGTAGACACCAGGGCACCTCCTACGAGCAGTACTTC

V gene: TRBV12-3/TRBV12-4
clone size: .
J gene: TRBJ1-5
D gene: .
CDR3 protein: CASSPHGGEQPQHF
CDR3 DNA: TGTGCCAGCAGTCCCCACGGAGGTGAGCAGCCCCAGCATTTT

V gene: TRBV23-1
clone size: .
J gene: TRBJ1-5
D gene: TRBD1
CDR3 protein: CASSQSGDRGHNQPQHF
CDR3 DNA: TGCGCCAGCAGTCAATCAGGAGACAGGGGGCACAATCAGCCCCAGCATTTT

V gene: TRBV14
clone size: .
J gene: TRBJ2-5
D gene: .
CDR3 protein: CASSRIGGETQYF
CDR3 DNA: TGTGCCAGCAGCCGGATAGGGGGGGAGACCCAGTACTTC

V gene: TRBV29-1
clone size: .
J gene: TRBJ1-1
D gene: .
CDR3 protein: CSVGVRARGIDTEAFF
CDR3 DNA: TGCAGCGTTGGGGTCAGGGCGAGGGGGATCGACACTGAAGCTTTCTTT

V gene: TRBV6-5
clone size: once
J gene: TRBJ1-2
D gene: .
CDR3 protein: CASSYSRVNYGYTF
CDR3 DNA: TGTGCCAGCAGTTACTCGAGGGTTAACTATGGCTACACCTTC

V gene: TRBV23-1
clone size: .
J gene: TRBJ2-4
D gene: .
CDR3 protein: CASSQSGRSNIQYF
CDR3 DNA: TGCGCCAGCAGTCAATCAGGCAGATCGAACATTCAGTACTTC

V gene: TRBV20-1
clone size: .
J gene: TRBJ2-7
D gene: .
CDR3 protein: CSARDRFEQYF
CDR3 DNA: TGCAGTGCTAGAGATCGGTTCGAGCAGTACTTC

V gene: TRBV9
clone size: .
J gene: TRBJ2-7
D gene: .
CDR3 protein: CASSVGSGGSYEQYF
CDR3 DNA: TGTGCCAGCAGCGTAGGGTCAGGAGGGTCCTACGAGCAGTACTTC

V gene: TRBV28
clone size: .
J gene: TRBJ2-2
D gene: .
CDR3 protein: CASTDANTGELFF
CDR3 DNA: TGTGCCAGCACAGATGCGAACACCGGGGAGCTGTTTTTT

V gene: TRBV3-1
clone size: .
J gene: TRBJ2-2
D gene: .
CDR3 protein: CASSQVIGRRNTGELFF
CDR3 DNA: TGTGCCAGCAGCCAAGTTATCGGTAGGAGGAACACCGGGGAGCTGTTTTTT

V gene: TRBV12-3/TRBV12-4
clone size: .
J gene: TRBJ2-2
D gene: TRBD2
CDR3 protein: CASSLLAGVSGELFF
CDR3 DNA: TGTGCCAGCAGCCTACTAGCGGGGGTTTCCGGGGAGCTGTTTTTT

V gene: TRBV20-1
clone size: .
J gene: TRBJ2-7
D gene: TRBD2
CDR3 protein: CSATTGTRPQYEQYF
CDR3 DNA: TGCAGTGCTACTACCGGGACTAGACCCCAATACGAGCAGTACTTC

V gene: TRBV7-3
clone size: once
J gene: TRBJ2-7
D gene: TRBD1
CDR3 protein: CASSSNRGYEQYF
CDR3 DNA: TGTGCCAGCAGCTCCAACAGGGGGTACGAGCAGTACTTC

V gene: TRBV7-9
clone size: .
J gene: TRBJ2-7
D gene: .
CDR3 protein: CASRNWGSSAEQYF
CDR3 DNA: TGTGCCAGCAGAAACTGGGGGAGTTCCGCCGAGCAGTACTTC

V gene: TRBV29-1
clone size: once
J gene: TRBJ1-1
D gene: .
CDR3 protein: CSVDEGLNTEAFF
CDR3 DNA: TGCAGCGTTGATGAGGGGCTGAACACTGAAGCTTTCTTT

V gene: TRBV20-1
clone size: .
J gene: TRBJ2-5
D gene: .
CDR3 protein: CSAQTRGEIKETQYF
CDR3 DNA: TGCAGTGCTCAGACTCGTGGGGAAATTAAAGAGACCCAGTACTTC

V gene: TRBV3-1
clone size: .
J gene: TRBJ2-6
D gene: TRBD1
CDR3 protein: CASRATGAGANVLTF
CDR3 DNA: TGTGCCAGCAGAGCGACAGGGGCTGGGGCCAACGTCCTGACTTTC

V gene: TRBV29-1
clone size: .
J gene: TRBJ2-2
D gene: TRBD2
CDR3 protein: CSAVAGLAGGPLAGELFF
CDR3 DNA: TGCAGCGCCGTAGCGGGACTAGCGGGAGGACCCCTCGCCGGGGAGCTGTTTTTT

V gene: TRBV27
clone size: .
J gene: TRBJ2-2
D gene: .
CDR3 protein: CASRRQGRVGELFF
CDR3 DNA: TGTGCCAGCAGGCGACAGGGGAGGGTCGGGGAGCTGTTTTTT

V gene: TRBV12-3/TRBV12-4
clone size: .
J gene: TRBJ2-2
D gene: TRBD1
CDR3 protein: CASSSPGQVNTGELFF
CDR3 DNA: TGTGCCAGCAGTTCGCCGGGACAGGTTAACACCGGGGAGCTGTTTTTT

V gene: TRBV29-1
clone size: .
J gene: TRBJ2-5
D gene: TRBD2
CDR3 protein: CSVDKVPGGETQYF
CDR3 DNA: TGCAGCGTTGATAAGGTCCCGGGGGGAGAGACCCAGTACTTC

V gene: TRBV6-6
clone size: .
J gene: TRBJ1-2
D gene: .
CDR3 protein: CASSYSRGPNYGYTF
CDR3 DNA: TGTGCCAGCAGCTACTCGCGAGGTCCTAACTATGGCTACACCTTC

V gene: TRBV29-1
clone size: .
J gene: TRBJ2-7
D gene: .
CDR3 protein: CSVARRSSYEQYF
CDR3 DNA: TGCAGCGTTGCACGGAGGAGCTCCTACGAGCAGTACTTC

V gene: TRBV20-1
clone size: once
J gene: TRBJ2-7
D gene: .
CDR3 protein: CSALGGTGLLEQYF
CDR3 DNA: TGCAGTGCACTGGGGGGAACGGGCCTCCTCGAGCAGTACTTC

V gene: TRBV3-1
clone size: .
J gene: TRBJ1-4
D gene: .
CDR3 protein: CASSQDISTTNEKLFF
CDR3 DNA: TGTGCCAGCAGCCAAGATATCAGCACAACTAATGAAAAACTGTTTTTT

V gene: TRBV20-1
clone size: .
J gene: TRBJ2-5
D gene: TRBD2
CDR3 protein: CSARIRLAGGPPGQETQYF
CDR3 DNA: TGCAGTGCTAGAATAAGACTAGCGGGGGGGCCGCCGGGCCAAGAGACCCAGTACTTC

V gene: TRBV29-1
clone size: .
J gene: TRBJ2-1
D gene: .
CDR3 protein: CSAQGGSLAAYNEQFF
CDR3 DNA: TGCAGCGCCCAGGGGGGATCCCTAGCGGCCTACAATGAGCAGTTCTTC

V gene: TRBV28
clone size: .
J gene: TRBJ1-5
D gene: .
CDR3 protein: CASSGPLGISNQPQHF
CDR3 DNA: TGTGCCAGCAGCGGACCCTTGGGAATTAGCAATCAGCCCCAGCATTTT

V gene: TRBV20-1
clone size: .
J gene: TRBJ2-5
D gene: .
CDR3 protein: CSAYEETQYF
CDR3 DNA: TGCAGTGCTTATGAAGAGACCCAGTACTTC

V gene: TRBV3-1
clone size: .
J gene: TRBJ2-7
D gene: .
CDR3 protein: CASSQDLWAGPKSYEQYF
CDR3 DNA: TGTGCCAGCAGCCAAGATCTTTGGGCGGGACCGAAATCCTACGAGCAGTACTTC

V gene: TRBV29-1
clone size: .
J gene: TRBJ2-7
D gene: .
CDR3 protein: CSALQEYEQYF
CDR3 DNA: TGCAGCGCATTACAGGAGTACGAGCAGTACTTC

V gene: TRBV20-1
clone size: .
J gene: TRBJ2-2
D gene: .
CDR3 protein: CSAEEGSLGTGELFF
CDR3 DNA: TGCAGTGCAGAAGAGGGGTCCCTGGGCACCGGGGAGCTGTTTTTT

V gene: TRBV6-5
clone size: .
J gene: TRBJ2-5
D gene: TRBD2
CDR3 protein: CASSFPGGETQYF
CDR3 DNA: TGTGCCAGCAGTTTCCCGGGAGGAGAGACCCAGTACTTC

V gene: TRBV28
clone size: .
J gene: TRBJ2-7
D gene: .
CDR3 protein: CASSSGPAYEQYF
CDR3 DNA: TGTGCCAGCAGTTCAGGGCCTGCCTACGAGCAGTACTTC

V gene: TRBV9
clone size: .
J gene: TRBJ1-1
D gene: .
CDR3 protein: CASSVGYIGEAFF
CDR3 DNA: TGTGCCAGCAGCGTAGGTTACATCGGCGAAGCTTTCTTT

V gene: TRBV9
clone size: .
J gene: TRBJ1-2
D gene: .
CDR3 protein: CASRPGIVGGYTF
CDR3 DNA: TGTGCCAGCAGACCCGGGATTGTTGGTGGCTACACCTTC

V gene: TRBV12-5
clone size: .
J gene: TRBJ2-1
D gene: TRBD2
CDR3 protein: CASGPGLAVREQFF
CDR3 DNA: TGTGCTAGTGGTCCCGGACTAGCGGTCCGTGAGCAGTTCTTC

V gene: TRBV27
clone size: .
J gene: TRBJ2-7
D gene: TRBD1
CDR3 protein: CASSKQGAPPYEQYF
CDR3 DNA: TGTGCCAGCAGTAAACAGGGGGCGCCCCCCTACGAGCAGTACTTC

V gene: TRBV23-1
clone size: .
J gene: TRBJ2-5
D gene: .
CDR3 protein: CASSLPGPRWKTQYF
CDR3 DNA: TGCGCCAGCAGTCTACCGGGCCCCAGGTGGAAGACCCAGTACTTC

V gene: TRBV30
clone size: .
J gene: TRBJ2-2
D gene: .
CDR3 protein: CAWSSIGVTGELFF
CDR3 DNA: TGTGCCTGGAGTTCCATAGGGGTGACCGGGGAGCTGTTTTTT

V gene: TRBV6-2/TRBV6-3
clone size: .
J gene: TRBJ2-1
D gene: .
CDR3 protein: CASSNHFEQFF
CDR3 DNA: TGTGCCAGCAGTAATCACTTTGAGCAGTTCTTC

V gene: TRBV5-1
clone size: .
J gene: TRBJ1-1
D gene: .
CDR3 protein: CASSLAQNTEAFF
CDR3 DNA: TGCGCCAGCAGCTTGGCTCAGAACACTGAAGCTTTCTTT

V gene: TRBV6-1
clone size: .
J gene: TRBJ2-1
D gene: TRBD2
CDR3 protein: CASRPGGLAGFGEQFF
CDR3 DNA: TGTGCCAGCCGCCCTGGGGGACTAGCGGGGTTCGGTGAGCAGTTCTTC

V gene: TRBV30
clone size: .
J gene: TRBJ2-5
D gene: .
CDR3 protein: CAWSSGMGETQYF
CDR3 DNA: TGTGCCTGGAGTTCTGGGATGGGAGAGACCCAGTACTTC

V gene: TRBV2
clone size: .
J gene: TRBJ2-1
D gene: TRBD2
CDR3 protein: CASRQATSGGASEQFF
CDR3 DNA: TGTGCCAGCCGACAAGCGACTAGCGGGGGGGCCAGTGAGCAGTTCTTC